This T cell receptor beta chain comes out of a study of blood T cells in healthy people across ages. Study overall: Template switching captured about one barcoded beta molecule per two T cells.

Study results and caveats: Possibly, changes in expanded clonotypes were confounded because donor CMV status was unknown. The recorded TCR beta diversity per million T cells decreased in a roughly linear manner with age.

CDR1 SEHNR and CDR2 FQNEAQ come from the germline V gene (reference sequence). The CDR3 extends over 17 amino acids. Trimming cost V 2 bases and J 3 bases, with 17 bases left between them. Together with a sample-barcoded 5' primer, a J-beta primer mix was included in a second PCR lasting roughly 6 to 12 cycles. All cDNA molecules were each tagged by a template-switch adaptor with 12 random nucleotides. TCRdb passed the 5' RACE reads through MiXCR, listing each CDR3 protein once. The sample consists of around 1,800,000 distinct CDR3 sequences, roughly two fifths of them appearing once. For this clonotype: Antigen unknown.

The sequence was obtained from a human donor in good health. Sequenced input: blood. This chain connects TRBV7-9 to TRBJ2-1; D not certain. The CDR3 reads CASSLLPGVGYYNEQFF. The DNA for the CDR3 is TGTGCCAGCAGCTTACTCCCTGGGGTAGGGTACTACAATGAGCAGTTCTTC.